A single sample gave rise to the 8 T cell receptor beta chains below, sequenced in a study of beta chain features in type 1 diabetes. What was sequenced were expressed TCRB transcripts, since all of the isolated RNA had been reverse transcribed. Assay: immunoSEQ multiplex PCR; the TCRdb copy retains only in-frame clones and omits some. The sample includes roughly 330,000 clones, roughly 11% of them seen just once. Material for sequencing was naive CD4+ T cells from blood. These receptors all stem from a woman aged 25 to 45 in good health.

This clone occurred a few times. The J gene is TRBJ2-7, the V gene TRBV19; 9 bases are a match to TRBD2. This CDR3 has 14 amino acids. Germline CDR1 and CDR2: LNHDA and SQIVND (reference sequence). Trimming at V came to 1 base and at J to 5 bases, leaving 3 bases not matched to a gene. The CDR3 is CASSIVRTSDEQYF. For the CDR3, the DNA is TGTGCCAGTAGTATAGTCCGGACTAGCGACGAGCAGTACTTC. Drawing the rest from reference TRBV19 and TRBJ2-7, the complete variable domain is DGGITQSPKYLFRKEGQNVTLSCEQNLNHDAMYWYRQDPGQGLRLIYYSQIVNDFQKGDIAEGYSVSREKKESFPLTVTSAQKNPTAFYLCASSIVRTSDEQYFGPGTRLTVT.

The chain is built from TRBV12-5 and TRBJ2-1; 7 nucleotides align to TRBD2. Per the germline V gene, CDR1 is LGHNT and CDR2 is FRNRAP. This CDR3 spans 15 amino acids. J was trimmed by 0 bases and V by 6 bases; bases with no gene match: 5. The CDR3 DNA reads TGTGCTAGTGGGCTAGCGGAGGGCTCCTACAATGAGCAGTTCTTC. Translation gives CASGLAEGSYNEQFF.

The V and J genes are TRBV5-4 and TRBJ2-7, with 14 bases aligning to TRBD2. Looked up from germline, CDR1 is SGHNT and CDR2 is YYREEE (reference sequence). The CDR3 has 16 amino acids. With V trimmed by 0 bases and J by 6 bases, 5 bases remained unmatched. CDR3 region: CASSLAGTSGRSEQYF. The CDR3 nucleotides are TGTGCCAGCAGCTTGGCCGGGACTAGCGGGAGAAGCGAGCAGTACTTC.

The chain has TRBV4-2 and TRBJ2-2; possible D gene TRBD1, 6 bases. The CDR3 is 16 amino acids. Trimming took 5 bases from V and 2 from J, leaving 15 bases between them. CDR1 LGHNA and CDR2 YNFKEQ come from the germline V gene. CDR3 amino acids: CASSSVTDRNTGELFF. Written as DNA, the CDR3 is TGTGCCAGCAGCAGCGTAACGGACAGAAACACCGGGGAGCTGTTTTTT.

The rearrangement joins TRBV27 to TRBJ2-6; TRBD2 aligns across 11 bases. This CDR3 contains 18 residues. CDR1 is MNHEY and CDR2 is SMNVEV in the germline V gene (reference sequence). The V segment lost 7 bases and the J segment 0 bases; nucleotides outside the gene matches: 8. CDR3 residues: CASTLRLAGSSGANVLTF. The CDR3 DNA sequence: TGTGCCAGCACCCTTAGACTAGCGGGAAGCTCTGGGGCCAACGTCCTGACTTTC.

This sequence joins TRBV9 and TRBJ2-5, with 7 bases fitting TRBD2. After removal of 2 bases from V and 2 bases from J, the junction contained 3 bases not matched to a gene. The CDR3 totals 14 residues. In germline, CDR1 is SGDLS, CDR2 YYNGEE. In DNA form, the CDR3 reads TGTGCCAGCAGCGTTCTAGCGGAGCAAGAGACCCAGTACTTC. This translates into CASSVLAEQETQYF.

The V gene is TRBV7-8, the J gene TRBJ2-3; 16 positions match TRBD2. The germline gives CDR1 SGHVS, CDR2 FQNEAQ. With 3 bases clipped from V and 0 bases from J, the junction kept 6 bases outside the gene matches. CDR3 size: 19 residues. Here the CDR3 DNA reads TGTGCCAGCAGCTTCGGGACTAGCGGGAGGGTCGGGAGCACAGATACGCAGTATTTT. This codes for CASSFGTSGRVGSTDTQYF.

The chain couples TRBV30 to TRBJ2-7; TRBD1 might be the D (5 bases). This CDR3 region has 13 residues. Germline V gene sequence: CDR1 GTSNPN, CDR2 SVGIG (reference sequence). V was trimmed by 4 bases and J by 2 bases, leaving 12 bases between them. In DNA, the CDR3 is TGTGCCTGGACCCTAAGGGGTCCCTACGAGCAGTACTTC. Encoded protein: CAWTLRGPYEQYF.